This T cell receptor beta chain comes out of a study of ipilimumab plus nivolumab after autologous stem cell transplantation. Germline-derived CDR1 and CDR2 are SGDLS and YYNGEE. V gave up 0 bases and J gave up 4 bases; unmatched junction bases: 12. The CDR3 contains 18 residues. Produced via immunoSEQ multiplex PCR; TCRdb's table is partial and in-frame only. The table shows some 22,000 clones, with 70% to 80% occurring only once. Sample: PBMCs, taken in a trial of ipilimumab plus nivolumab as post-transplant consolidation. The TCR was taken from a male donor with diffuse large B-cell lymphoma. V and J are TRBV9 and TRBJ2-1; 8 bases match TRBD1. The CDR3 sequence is CASSVATWTGTLYNEQFF. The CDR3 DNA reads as TGTGCCAGCAGCGTAGCTACTTGGACAGGGACGCTTTACAATGAGCAGTTCTTC.